The next 10 T cell receptor beta chains were all read from a single sample in a study of molecular identifiers for immune sequencing clone quantification. Using its own MiXCR run on the PCR reads, TCRdb lists one record per CDR3 protein. The sample shows some 650,000 distinct CDR3 sequences, about 20% of them seen only once. Sequenced sample: naive CD8+ T cells from blood, with Jurkat cell RNA spiked in. Stated subset: FACS-sorted CD8+CD4-CCR7+CD45RA+ naive T cells. Receptors were obtained from a human donor in good health. Some libraries in this study had Jurkat cell RNA spiked in.

This clonotype was recorded at least ten times. The V gene is TRBV12-3 or TRBV12-4, the J gene TRBJ1-1; possibly TRBD1 for D (6 bases). There are 13 residues in the CDR3. V lost 2 bases, J lost 7 bases, and 11 bases lay in between. The CDR3 reads CASSLPDRREAFF. The DNA for the CDR3 is TGTGCCAGCAGTTTACCCGACAGGCGTGAAGCTTTCTTT.

This clonotype was recorded at least ten times. The V call is TRBV5-4, the J call TRBJ2-1, with D possibly TRBD1 on 6 matching bases. Deletions cut 4 bases from V and 14 bases from J, with 16 bases between. The CDR3 extends over 12 amino acids. CDR1 and CDR2 (germline): SGHNT, YYREEE (reference sequence). CDR3 loop: CASSVDSAAEFF. The CDR3 DNA sequence: TGTGCCAGCAGCGTGGACAGCGCCGCGGAGTTCTTC.

This clonotype turned up a few times. This chain connects TRBV28 to TRBJ2-3; 9 bases align to TRBD2. The V and J ends lost 7 bases and 2 bases, in that order; junction bases with no gene match: 19. This CDR3 has 19 residues. Germline CDR1 MDHEN, CDR2 SYDVKM. The CDR3 DNA is TGTGCCAGCAAGTTAGGCCCCTTTCTCCGCGGGAGGGACACAGATACGCAGTATTTT. Translating it yields CASKLGPFLRGRDTDTQYF.

This clonotype was observed a few times. The gene calls are TRBV19 and TRBJ1-1, with D unclear. The CDR3 has 14 amino acids. The V end was cut by 3 bases, the J end by 4 bases, with 12 bases between. Germline loops: CDR1 LNHDA, CDR2 SQIVND (reference sequence). The CDR3 protein is CASSMVPLATEAFF. In DNA form, the CDR3 reads TGTGCCAGTAGTATGGTACCCTTGGCCACTGAAGCTTTCTTT.

J is TRBJ2-1 and V is TRBV4-3, with a tentative D call TRBD2 (6 bases). Per germline, CDR1 LGHNA and CDR2 YSLEER. Deletions cut 0 bases from V and 8 bases from J, with 11 bases between. The CDR3 is made up of 14 amino acids. CDR3 sequence reads: CASSQDPGEDEQFF. The CDR3 DNA follows: TGCGCCAGCAGCCAAGATCCGGGGGAGGATGAGCAGTTCTTC.

Points on this clonotype: This may be a read error, as it is one base from a much larger clone. The chain uses TRBV28 and TRBJ2-4; D is ambiguous. The CDR3 is 15 amino acids. V lost 3 bases and J lost 5, with 14 bases in between. CDR1 and CDR2 from the germline V gene are MDHEN and SYDVKM. CDR3 sequence reads: CASSFTDTLENIQYF. The CDR3 region has the DNA TGTGCCAGCAGTTTTACCGATACGCTGGAAAACATTCAGTACTTC.

Details on this clonotype: Possible read error: a much larger clone is one base away. The chain links TRBV6-5 to TRBJ1-6, with TRBD1 as a possible D gene (6 bases). Trimming removed 1 base from V and 14 bases from J, with 15 bases in between. Germline V gene data show CDR1 as MNHEY and CDR2 as SVGAGI. This CDR3 region has 14 residues. This CDR3 reads CASSYYGGTSSLHF. CDR3 nucleotides: TGTGCCAGCAGTTACTACGGTGGGACATCATCCCTCCACTTT.

As for this clonotype: Germline is not matched at one junction end, which may reflect a read error. Here the CDR3 DNA reads TGTGCCAGCAGCTTAGGTCTAGCGGGAGGGCCTGGTAATGAGCGGTTCTTC. It encodes CASSLGLAGGPGNERFF. V and J are TRBV7-3 and TRBJ2-1, with 12 bases matching TRBD2. From germline, CDR1 is SGHTA and CDR2 FQGTGA. The CDR3 extends over 17 amino acids.

This clonotype was counted at least ten times. The chain is built from TRBV20-1 and TRBJ2-3; 8 positions match TRBD2. The CDR3 consists of 14 residues. Germline V CDR1 and CDR2: DFQATT, SNEGSKA (reference sequence). The trim removed 1 base at V and 4 bases at J, leaving 4 bases unmatched. This CDR3 is CSARVGGAPDTQYF. The CDR3 region has the DNA TGCAGTGCTAGAGTCGGGGGGGCCCCAGATACGCAGTATTTT.

This clonotype was observed a few times. This chain links TRBV6-5 with TRBJ1-2; D is undetermined. Per the germline V gene, CDR1 is MNHEY and CDR2 is SVGAGI. The CDR3 covers 16 residues. The V and J ends lost 0 bases and 6 bases respectively, with 17 bases between them. CDR3 in amino acids: CASSYSRLGNLDGYTF. In nucleotides, the CDR3 is TGTGCCAGCAGTTACTCGAGGTTAGGGAATCTGGATGGCTACACCTTC.